The 11 T cell receptor beta chains below all came from one sample that was sequenced in a study of T cells in Graves' hyperthyroidism and ophthalmopathy. RNA transcripts yielded amplified TCR beta CDR3 regions. During a first-round RT-PCR of the TCR CDR3, the HTBI primer set was used. MiXCR, applied by TCRdb to the multiplex PCR reads, yields one record per CDR3 protein. The sample holds fewer than 600,000 distinct CDR3 sequences, 12% to 15% seen once. The sample was blood. The receptors shown here come from a middle-aged woman with Graves' hyperthyroidism.

This clonotype has ten or more counts. The CDR3: CASSDRGCPYNEQFF. In DNA, the CDR3 is TGTGCCAGCAGTGACAGGGGCTGTCCCTACAATGAGCAGTTCTTC. The chain is built from TRBV12-3 or TRBV12-4 and TRBJ2-1; 8 bases agree with TRBD1. The CDR3 has 15 residues. The trim removed 5 bases at V and 2 bases at J, leaving 5 bases unmatched.

Many counts were recorded for this clonotype. The rearrangement links TRBV6-2 or TRBV6-3 to TRBJ2-1, with D possibly TRBD2 on 6 matching bases. The CDR3 spans 14 residues. Between the trimmed V and J ends, which lost 6 bases and 6 bases, there was a span of 15 bases. The germline V gene has CDR1 MNHEY and CDR2 SVGEGT. CDR3 nucleotide sequence: TGTGCCAGCAGGCCGGGCGGGGATCTCAATGAGCAGTTCTTC. Translating gives CASRPGGDLNEQFF.

This clonotype was recorded many times. The rearrangement joins TRBV28 to TRBJ2-7, with 15 bases fitting TRBD2. Germline loops: CDR1 MDHEN, CDR2 SYDVKM. The length of the CDR3 is 18 residues. Trimming took 5 bases from V and 3 from J; bases not matched to a gene: 11. The chain's CDR3 is CASSPGTSGRPSFYEQYF. The CDR3 nucleotides read TGTGCCAGCAGTCCGGGGACTAGCGGGAGGCCTTCCTTCTACGAGCAGTACTTC.

The CDR3 region has the DNA TGCAGTGCTAGAGATTTATTCGCGGGAGGGAACAATGAGCAGTTCTTC. Its translation: CSARDLFAGGNNEQFF. V gene TRBV20-1 combines with J gene TRBJ2-1; TRBD2 aligns across 9 bases. Germline CDR1 DFQATT, CDR2 SNEGSKA (reference sequence). The trim removed 0 bases at V and 5 bases at J, leaving 8 bases unmatched. This CDR3 is 16 amino acids long.

This chain uses TRBV15 with TRBJ1-2; a possible D gene is TRBD1 (5 bases). With 0 bases removed from V and 8 bases from J, the gap between germline ends came to 13 bases. There are 14 residues in the CDR3. Germline CDR1 LNHNV, CDR2 YYDKDF (reference sequence). The CDR3 region has the DNA TGTGCCACCAGCAGAGATCGCCAGGGCGGCGGCTACACCTTC. Amino acids: CATSRDRQGGGYTF. The full variable domain, with the rest looked up from reference TRBV15 and TRBJ1-2, is DAMVIQNPRYQVTQFGKPVTLSCSQTLNHNVMYWYQQKSSQAPKLLFHYYDKDFNNEADTPDNFQSRRPNTSFCFLDIRSPGLGDTAMYLCATSRDRQGGGYTFGSGTRLTVV.

A remark on this clonotype: A read error may produce the germline difference seen at one junction end. The chain links TRBV28 to TRBJ2-7; D unresolved. This CDR3 contains 14 residues. Looked up from germline, CDR1 is MDHEN and CDR2 is SYDVKM. The CDR3 spells CASSFGPGPYERYF. The CDR3 nucleotides are TGTGCCAGCAGTTTCGGTCCAGGCCCCTACGAGCGGTACTTC.

The sample holds many counts of this clonotype. The chain combines TRBV12-3 or TRBV12-4 with TRBJ1-5; D unresolved. Trimming pared 3 bases from V and 2 bases from J, leaving 11 bases between. The CDR3 runs 15 residues. The CDR3 nucleotides read TGTGCCAGCAGTTTGAGTAAGCCCGGCAATCAGCCCCAGCATTTT. This translates into CASSLSKPGNQPQHF.

This clonotype was recorded at least ten times. The chain combines TRBV10-3 with TRBJ2-2; 12 nucleotides agree with TRBD1. Losses at the gene ends were 10 bases for V and 1 base for J; bases not matched to a gene: 13. This CDR3 comprises 18 residues. Germline CDR1 ENHRY, CDR2 SYGVKD. CDR3 DNA: TGTGCCACACTACCGGGACAGGGGGCGAGGAGGAACACCGGGGAGCTGTTTTTT. As protein: CATLPGQGARRNTGELFF.

The chain has TRBV5-1 and TRBJ2-2; 7 nucleotides align to TRBD1. J was trimmed by 4 bases and V by 1 base; bases with no gene match: 4. Germline-derived CDR1 and CDR2 are SGHRS and YFSETQ. The CDR3 covers 15 residues. CDR3 amino acids: CASSLTGAVTGELFF. The CDR3 DNA is TGCGCCAGCAGCTTGACAGGGGCGGTCACCGGGGAGCTGTTTTTT.

The gene calls are TRBV28 and TRBJ1-6; 9 nucleotides align to TRBD1. J was trimmed by 9 bases and V by 2 bases; bases with no gene match: 5. Looked up from germline, CDR1 is MDHEN and CDR2 is SYDVKM. The CDR3 has 15 residues. CDR3 DNA: TGTGCCAGCAGTTTACCGGGACAGGGCCCTTCACCCCTCCACTTT. This encodes CASSLPGQGPSPLHF.

Details on this clonotype: Germline and junction disagree at one end, which may indicate a read error. The V gene is TRBV20-1, the J gene TRBJ2-1; 10 bases fit TRBD1. Germline V gene data show CDR1 as DFQATT and CDR2 as SNEGSKA (reference sequence). There are 15 residues in the CDR3. The CDR3 DNA reads as TGCAGTGCTAGGGACCGGGACAGGGGTTACAATGAGCAGTCCTTC. As protein: CSARDRDRGYNEQSF.